The present T cell receptor (beta chain) was sequenced within a study of cytomegalovirus exposure and HLA in healthy donors. Study-level background: The use of the same platform for the 95 to 150 validation repertoires and the roughly 630 first-cohort repertoires was reported by a later analysis.

On this clone itself: Its antigen is unidentified.

Study outcomes and limitations: The authors enumerated roughly 160 TCR beta chains as linked to cytomegalovirus. In the 130 or so validation repertoires, approximately 93% of cluster scores exceeded 0, per a later analysis.

The V gene's germline CDR1 is MGHDK and CDR2 SYGVNS. The CDR3 runs to 16 residues. V was clipped by 1 base and J by 1 base, with 11 bases between them. Only in-frame clones appear in the TCRdb table, and some are missing; sequencing was by immunoSEQ multiplex PCR. Of about 330,000 clones in the sample, around 86% were seen once. V is TRBV25-1 and J is TRBJ2-1; D possibly corresponds to TRBD2 (6 bases). Material for sequencing was PBMCs. This TCR was recovered from a woman in her late teens or twenties in good health and CMV-seronegative. CDR3 sequence: CASSESYGGSYNEQFF. The CDR3 bases are TGTGCCAGCAGTGAATCATACGGAGGGTCCTACAATGAGCAGTTCTTC.